The 27 T cell receptor beta chains in this list originate from one sample, sequenced in a study of beta chain features in type 1 diabetes. The study reverse transcribed the entire isolated RNA, so it sequenced expressed TCRB transcripts. The repertoire was sequenced with immunoSEQ multiplex PCR; TCRdb's copy has only in-frame clones and lacks some. The table lists about 330,000 clones, roughly 11% of them singletons. The sequencing input was naive CD4+ T cells from blood. All receptors come from a woman aged 25 to 45 in good health.

CDR3 coding DNA: TGTGCCATCAGTGAGTCCGGGGGGCTTGGCTACACCTTC. Its translation: CAISESGGLGYTF. V gene TRBV10-3 combines with J gene TRBJ1-2; D is perhaps TRBD1 (6 bases). CDR3 size: 13 residues. Between the trimmed V and J ends, which lost 0 bases and 7 bases, there was a span of 9 bases. Germline assignment: CDR1 ENHRY and CDR2 SYGVKD.

This chain uses TRBV7-3 with TRBJ2-4; 13 bases fit TRBD2. Germline CDR1 is SGHTA and CDR2 is FQGTGA. Trimming at V came to 5 bases and at J to 13 bases, leaving 8 bases not matched to a gene. The length of the CDR3 is 14 residues. The CDR3: CASSPGLAGAPQYF. In nucleotides, the CDR3 is TGTGCCAGCAGCCCAGGACTAGCGGGAGCCCCACAGTACTTC. The full variable domain, with the rest looked up from reference TRBV7-3 and TRBJ2-4, is GAGVSQTPSNKVTEKGKYVELRCDPISGHTALYWYRQSLGQGPEFLIYFQGTGAADDSGLPNDRFFAVRPEGSVSTLKIQRTERGDSAVYLCASSPGLAGAPQYFGAGTRLSVL.

This chain's CDR3 is CASSLATGEEAFF. In DNA form, the CDR3 reads TGTGCCAGCAGCTTAGCCACAGGGGAAGAAGCTTTCTTT. The chain combines TRBV7-9 with TRBJ1-1; 7 positions match TRBD1. Germline CDR1 and CDR2: SEHNR and FQNEAQ (reference sequence). With 0 bases clipped from V and 8 bases from J, the junction kept 3 bases outside the gene matches. This CDR3 region has 13 residues.

V and J are TRBV5-6 and TRBJ2-1, with 13 bases matching TRBD2. Trimming cost V 3 bases and J 7 bases; bases outside gene matches: 7. Germline CDR1 is SGHDT and CDR2 is YYEEEE. The CDR3 has 16 residues. As DNA, the CDR3 is TGTGCCAGCAGCTCCGGACTAGCGGGAGCTTTGAATGAGCAGTTCTTC. Protein: CASSSGLAGALNEQFF.

This chain connects TRBV7-9 to TRBJ2-1, with 10 bases matching TRBD2. This CDR3 has 16 amino acids. Germline CDR1 is SEHNR and CDR2 is FQNEAQ (reference sequence). Germline trimming cut 6 bases from V and 4 bases from J; bases unmatched to any gene: 9. The chain's CDR3 is CASSPPWTSGYNEQFF. CDR3 DNA: TGTGCCAGCAGTCCTCCGTGGACTAGCGGTTACAATGAGCAGTTCTTC.

The table lists this clone with a few counts. The rearrangement joins TRBV30 to TRBJ2-2, with D maybe TRBD2 (6 bases). CDR1 and CDR2 (germline): GTSNPN, SVGIG (reference sequence). The CDR3 has 16 residues. V lost 4 bases, J lost 4 bases, and 19 bases lay in between. CDR3 bases: TGTGCCTGGAACGTAGGTAGCGGAGTCCTCACCGGGGAGCTGTTTTTT. Translating it yields CAWNVGSGVLTGELFF.

This chain joins TRBV27 and TRBJ1-1, with D possibly TRBD1 on 5 matching bases. Germline V gives CDR1 MNHEY, CDR2 SMNVEV (reference sequence). This CDR3 is built from 14 residues. The V end lost 7 bases, the J end lost 0 bases, and 12 bases lay between the germline ends. The CDR3 region has the DNA TGTGCCAGCATTCAGGGAACTATGAACACTGAAGCTTTCTTT. This codes for CASIQGTMNTEAFF.

This clone was counted between two and nine times. The chain links TRBV7-3 to TRBJ2-1; 8 nucleotides align to TRBD2. Germline V gene data show CDR1 as SGHTA and CDR2 as FQGTGA. The CDR3 spans 14 residues. The trim removed 5 bases at V and 5 bases at J, leaving 5 bases unmatched. CDR3 loop: CASSLPGLDNEQFF. The CDR3 nucleotides are TGTGCCAGCAGCCTACCGGGACTAGACAATGAGCAGTTCTTC.

This chain uses TRBV6-5 with TRBJ2-7; a weak D match, TRBD1 (5 bases). The ends were cut back, 8 bases at V and 3 bases at J, with 8 bases in the middle. Germline V gene lookup returns CDR1 MNHEY and CDR2 SVGAGI. The CDR3 loop spans 11 amino acids. The CDR3 coding sequence is TGTGCCAGCGTAGGGGACTACGAGCAGTACTTC. This codes for CASVGDYEQYF.

V usage is TRBV7-9 and J usage is TRBJ2-3; perhaps TRBD2 as D (6 bases). The CDR3 runs to 16 residues. V was clipped by 3 bases and J by 6 bases, with 19 bases between them. CDR1 SEHNR and CDR2 FQNEAQ come from the germline V gene (reference sequence). The CDR3 bases are TGTGCCAGCAGCTTCGGGGTGGACCTAGCGCTGGATACGCAGTATTTT. This translates into CASSFGVDLALDTQYF.

The chain uses TRBV28 and TRBJ2-3; 11 bases map to TRBD2. Per germline, CDR1 MDHEN and CDR2 SYDVKM. V trimming: 6 bases; J trimming: 4 bases; junction bases outside the gene matches: 6. The CDR3 runs to 15 residues. The CDR3 reads CASSVAGGPSDTQYF. The DNA of the CDR3 is TGTGCCAGCAGCGTAGCGGGAGGGCCTTCAGATACGCAGTATTTT.

This clone was seen a few times. The chain uses TRBV7-6 and TRBJ2-1, with D perhaps TRBD1 (5 bases). Trimming shortened V by 1 base and J by 5 bases, and 12 bases separated the two germline ends. The CDR3 is made up of 15 amino acids. Germline-derived CDR1 and CDR2 are SGHVS and FNYEAQ. CDR3 sequence reads: CASSLGGQGHNEQFF. The CDR3 coding sequence is TGTGCCAGCAGCTTAGGTGGTCAGGGTCACAATGAGCAGTTCTTC.

This clone was counted a few times. The J gene is TRBJ2-4, the V gene TRBV25-1; tentative D call: TRBD1 (5 bases). The V and J ends lost 3 bases and 0 bases respectively, with 15 bases between them. CDR1 and CDR2 (germline): MGHDK, SYGVNS. There are 17 residues in the CDR3. CDR3 nucleotides: TGTGCCAGCAGTGAGTTTGACAGCGCTCTAGCCAAAAACATTCAGTACTTC. It codes for CASSEFDSALAKNIQYF.

There are a few counts of this clone. This sequence joins TRBV5-1 and TRBJ2-3, with TRBD2 matching over 13 bases. The trim removed 0 bases at V and 5 bases at J, leaving 3 bases unmatched. Germline assignment: CDR1 SGHRS and CDR2 YFSETQ. The CDR3 consists of 16 residues. The CDR3: CASSLGLAGGVDTQYF. DNA for the CDR3: TGCGCCAGCAGCTTGGGACTAGCGGGAGGAGTAGATACGCAGTATTTT.

The J gene is TRBJ2-1, the V gene TRBV9, with TRBD2 matching over 7 bases. From germline, CDR1 is SGDLS and CDR2 YYNGEE. J gave up 9 bases and V 0 bases, and 6 bases lay outside the gene matches. The CDR3 is 14 amino acids. As DNA, the CDR3 is TGTGCCAGCAGCGTAGGGCTAGCGGAGGGTGAGCAGTTCTTC. Its protein is CASSVGLAEGEQFF.

This clone appeared a few times. The chain combines TRBV18 with TRBJ1-5; 7 bases agree with TRBD1. The CDR3 sequence is 15 residues long. V shed 2 bases, J shed 0 bases, and the junction held 1 base outside the gene matches. CDR1 is KGHSH, CDR2 LQKENI, per germline. CDR3 in DNA: TGTGCCAGCTCACCAGGGACAGATAGCAATCAGCCCCAGCATTTT. Protein product: CASSPGTDSNQPQHF.

The chain links TRBV10-3 to TRBJ2-1; D is possibly TRBD1 (6 bases). Looked up from germline, CDR1 is ENHRY and CDR2 is SYGVKD. The CDR3 sequence is 16 residues long. Between the trimmed V and J ends, which lost 2 bases and 5 bases, there was a span of 16 bases. The CDR3 DNA reads as TGTGCCATCAGTGAGCCCTCCCGGTCAGGGGACAATGAGCAGTTCTTC. It codes for CAISEPSRSGDNEQFF.

This clone was seen more than once but under ten times. V gene TRBV28 combines with J gene TRBJ1-3; no definite D call. Germline CDR1 reads MDHEN; CDR2 reads SYDVKM. With 6 bases removed from V and 4 bases from J, the gap between germline ends came to 13 bases. CDR3 length equals 14 residues. The CDR3 region has the DNA TGTGCCAGCAGGCGGTCAGGAGGGGGAAACACCATATATTTT. Its protein product is CASRRSGGGNTIYF.

This clone was found a few times. One end of the junction is discordant with germline, which a read error may explain. This chain uses TRBV10-3 with TRBJ2-4, with D tentatively TRBD2 (6 bases). The CDR3 spans 14 residues. Germline V gives CDR1 ENHRY, CDR2 SYGVKD. The CDR3 coding sequence is TGTGCCATAAGTGAGGAGGGAACGGTGAGGATTCAGTACTTC. Translation gives CAISEEGTVRIQYF.

This clone was observed a handful of times. The chain employs TRBV5-1 and TRBJ1-1, with unresolved D. This CDR3 comprises 14 residues. The V and J ends lost 2 bases and 5 bases respectively, with 13 bases between them. Germline loops: CDR1 SGHRS, CDR2 YFSETQ. The CDR3 loop is CASSFPAGGTEAFF. DNA for the CDR3: TGCGCCAGCAGCTTTCCTGCAGGAGGTACTGAAGCTTTCTTT.

This clone has just a few counts. This rearrangement joins TRBV9 to TRBJ1-4; the D gene is possibly TRBD1 (5 bases). The CDR3 length is 14 residues. Germline CDR1 and CDR2: SGDLS and YYNGEE. V was cut by 3 bases and J by 8 bases, with 14 bases left in between. The CDR3 DNA is TGTGCCAGCAGCGGGGGCCGCAGCAGCGAAAAACTGTTTTTT. Its translation is CASSGGRSSEKLFF.

The sample holds a few counts of this clone. V is TRBV7-3 and J is TRBJ2-5; D unresolved. The CDR3 loop spans 14 amino acids. Germline CDR1 reads SGHTA; CDR2 reads FQGTGA. V was clipped by 3 bases and J by 5 bases, with 13 bases between them. As DNA, the CDR3 is TGTGCCAGCAGCTTCAAGAGGTCGATGGAGACCCAGTACTTC. Encoded protein: CASSFKRSMETQYF.

This clone occurred a few times. The chain recombines TRBV25-1 with TRBJ2-3; 7 bases match TRBD2. The CDR3 covers 16 residues. Trimming took 0 bases from V and 3 from J; bases not matched to a gene: 6. The germline gives CDR1 MGHDK, CDR2 SYGVNS. CDR3 in DNA: TGTGCCAGCAGTGAATATAGGGGCGGGAGAACAGATACGCAGTATTTT. Its translation is CASSEYRGGRTDTQYF.

V is TRBV10-3 and J is TRBJ2-7, with 7 positions matching TRBD2. J was trimmed by 4 bases and V by 4 bases; bases with no gene match: 4. Per the germline V gene, CDR1 is ENHRY and CDR2 is SYGVKD. The CDR3 runs to 13 residues. The CDR3 bases are TGTGCCATCAGTGCAGCGGGAAAATACGAGCAGTACTTC. Its translation: CAISAAGKYEQYF.

The chain joins TRBV19 to TRBJ1-1, with D maybe TRBD1 (6 bases). Germline V gene lookup returns CDR1 LNHDA and CDR2 SQIVND (reference sequence). Between the trimmed V and J ends, which lost 3 bases and 1 base, there was a span of 15 bases. The CDR3 spans 16 residues. CDR3: CASSIPPDRRNTEAFF. In nucleotides, the CDR3 is TGTGCCAGTAGTATCCCCCCGGACAGAAGGAACACTGAAGCTTTCTTT.

V gene TRBV6-1 combines with J gene TRBJ2-7; a weak D match, TRBD2 (6 bases). Germline loops: CDR1 MNHNS, CDR2 SASEGT. The V gene lost 11 bases and the J gene lost 2 bases, with 7 bases spanning the gap. CDR3 length equals 10 residues. The CDR3 DNA sequence: TGTGCCGGGGGGACCTACGAGCAGTACTTC. This sequence encodes CAGGTYEQYF.

J is TRBJ2-4 and V is TRBV9; D might be TRBD2 (6 bases). CDR3 length: 13 amino acids. The germline V and J ends were trimmed by 3 bases and 8 bases, with 12 bases remaining between them. Germline values: CDR1 SGDLS, CDR2 YYNGEE. The CDR3 spells CASSDRPGDIQYF. The CDR3 DNA is TGTGCCAGCAGCGATCGTCCGGGGGACATTCAGTACTTC.